This entry lists 13 T cell receptor beta chains sequenced from one sample in a study of vaccination and CD4 T cells after COVID-19. Their recognized antigens are unknown. Treatment described: 10-day PBMC culture with coronavirus spike peptide pools or control peptides (ViraFEST assay). Cultured CD4+ T cells had their DNA profiled by the Oncomine TCR Beta short-read assay. Via MiXCR, TCRdb re-called the PCR reads, giving one row per CDR3 protein. Of around 18,000 distinct CDR3 sequences in the sample, 45% to 60% are singletons; the top ten hold just under 9.5%. The sample consisted of CD4+ T cells from blood, cultured in vitro. These receptors were collected from a human donor who had recovered from COVID-19.

This clonotype showed up just a few times. V usage is TRBV20-1 and J usage is TRBJ2-7; TRBD2 matches at 9 bases. V lost 3 bases and J lost 1; bases outside the gene matches: 4. The CDR3 totals 14 residues. Germline V gene sequence: CDR1 DFQATT, CDR2 SNEGSKA (reference sequence). The chain's CDR3 is CSARAGGTSYEQYF. As DNA, the CDR3 is TGCAGTGCTAGGGCGGGAGGGACATCCTACGAGCAGTACTTC.

The genes are TRBV7-8 and TRBJ2-1; 9 bases align to TRBD1. The CDR3 is 16 residues long. Germline V gene data show CDR1 as SGHVS and CDR2 as FQNEAQ. With V trimmed by 3 bases and J by 4 bases, 7 bases remained unmatched. The CDR3 loop reads CASSFSRDRAYNEQFF. CDR3 nucleotides: TGTGCCAGCAGCTTTTCCCGGGACAGGGCATACAATGAGCAGTTCTTC.

The CDR3 bases are TGCAGTGCTCTAATCCCCCCTACGCAGTATTTT. Protein: CSALIPPTQYF. The chain carries TRBV20-1 and TRBJ2-3; no clear D gene. Per the germline V gene, CDR1 is DFQATT and CDR2 is SNEGSKA (reference sequence). Trimming shortened V by 5 bases and J by 8 bases, and 11 bases separated the two germline ends. The CDR3 has 11 amino acids.

This chain connects TRBV7-9 to TRBJ2-3; D is perhaps TRBD2 (5 bases). The V and J ends lost 0 bases and 6 bases respectively, with 13 bases between them. Per germline, CDR1 SEHNR and CDR2 FQNEAQ (reference sequence). This CDR3 has 15 residues. CDR3 protein: CASSLAPRGADTQYF. CDR3 nucleotides: TGTGCCAGCAGCTTAGCCCCCCGGGGTGCCGATACGCAGTATTTT.

Regarding this clonotype: At one end the junction does not follow the germline gene, possibly because of a read error. The gene calls are TRBV15 and TRBJ2-5; possible D gene TRBD2, 6 bases. The CDR3 has 15 residues. CDR1 is LNHNV, CDR2 YYDKDF, per germline (reference sequence). Written as DNA, the CDR3 is TGTGCCACCAGCAGAGATTTTCTTTCGGGGGAGACCCGGTACTTC. Amino acids: CATSRDFLSGETRYF.

The V call is TRBV7-9, the J call TRBJ2-5; D may be TRBD1 (5 bases). Germline CDR1 SEHNR, CDR2 FQNEAQ (reference sequence). The CDR3 runs 15 residues. V lost 0 bases, J lost 1 base, and 9 bases lay in between. The CDR3 loop is CASSLALGPQETQYF. For the CDR3, the DNA is TGTGCCAGCAGCTTAGCCTTGGGGCCCCAAGAGACCCAGTACTTC.

The chain is built from TRBV7-2 and TRBJ1-3, with unresolved D. V was pared by 6 bases and J by 2 bases, with 14 bases between. The V gene's germline CDR1 is SGHTA and CDR2 FQGNSA. The CDR3 consists of 15 residues. The CDR3 protein is CASSSSGGAGNTIYF. CDR3 DNA sequence: TGTGCCAGCAGTTCGTCCGGTGGAGCTGGAAACACCATATATTTT.

This clonotype was counted a single time. The chain is built from TRBV6-5 and TRBJ2-5; D is possibly TRBD2 (5 bases). The CDR3 is 14 amino acids. The V end was cut by 3 bases, the J end by 6 bases, with 14 bases between. The germline V gene encodes CDR1 MNHEY and CDR2 SVGAGI. The CDR3 protein is CASSYSTEGKTQYF. The CDR3 nucleotides are TGTGCCAGCAGTTATTCCACAGAGGGAAAGACCCAGTACTTC.

CDR3 DNA sequence: TGCGCCAGCAGCTCCAGGAAGGGCACTGAAGCTTTCTTT. It encodes CASSSRKGTEAFF. The chain links TRBV5-1 to TRBJ1-1; D is ambiguous. The CDR3 is 13 residues long. Germline V gene lookup returns CDR1 SGHRS and CDR2 YFSETQ. V was clipped by 3 bases and J by 4 bases, with 10 bases between them.

This clonotype appeared a few times. This chain links TRBV6-1 with TRBJ1-1; no reliable D call. V lost 7 bases to trimming and J lost 4 bases, with 10 bases between them. Germline CDR1 is MNHNS and CDR2 is SASEGT. There are 12 residues in the CDR3. The CDR3 reads CASKRRGTEAFF. In nucleotides, the CDR3 is TGTGCCAGCAAGAGGCGGGGCACTGAAGCTTTCTTT.

This clonotype has more than one count but fewer than ten. The genes are TRBV25-1 and TRBJ1-6; a possible D gene is TRBD1 (6 bases). Germline lookup yields CDR1 MGHDK and CDR2 SYGVNS. The CDR3 has 19 amino acids. Trimming pared 2 bases from V and 0 bases from J, leaving 17 bases between. CDR3 sequence: CASSEPPDSQSSYNSPLHF. The DNA for the CDR3 is TGTGCCAGCAGTGAACCCCCGGACAGCCAGAGCTCCTATAATTCACCCCTCCACTTT.

This sequence joins TRBV20-1 and TRBJ2-5; no clear D gene. The CDR3 length is 13 residues. Germline values: CDR1 DFQATT, CDR2 SNEGSKA (reference sequence). Trimming shortened V by 2 bases and J by 3 bases, and 10 bases separated the two germline ends. As DNA, the CDR3 is TGCAGTGCTAGACTCGAGAAGAAAGAGACCCAGTACTTC. It yields the protein CSARLEKKETQYF.

This clonotype was recorded a few times. The chain is built from TRBV27 and TRBJ2-4; D may be TRBD1 or TRBD2 (5 bases each). Trimming cost V 6 bases and J 1 base, with 7 bases left between them. The V gene's germline CDR1 is MNHEY and CDR2 SMNVEV (reference sequence). The CDR3 runs to 13 residues. CDR3 amino acids: CASRGTAKNIQYF. The DNA for the CDR3 is TGTGCCAGCAGGGGGACGGCCAAAAACATTCAGTACTTC.